A selection of T cell receptor beta chains follows, all from one sample in a study of CD8 T cells in ankylosing spondylitis. TCRdb reanalysed the 5' RACE reads using MiXCR and keeps one entry per CDR3 protein. The sample has about 130,000 distinct CDR3 sequences, around 6.6% seen once. Sequencing was performed on blood, either unsorted or a sorted T cell fraction (not recorded which). The source of these receptors is a female donor with ankylosing spondylitis or in good health (not recorded which). Each CDR3 is given with its conserved first and last residue. Fields, in order: V gene, D gene, J gene, clone size, CDR3 DNA, CDR3 protein. A D gene is named only where the DNA matches it firmly. Not every row has a clone size; where given, it reads once, few, many or a size class.

TRBV7-2	.	TRBJ1-2	many	TGTGCCAGCAGCTCCGGGGTGGGGAACTATGGCTACACCTTC	CASSSGVGNYGYTF
TRBV5-1	TRBD1	TRBJ2-1	many	TGCGCCAGCAGCTCAGGACAGGGGGCTTTGGATGAGCAGTTCTTC	CASSSGQGALDEQFF
TRBV5-1	TRBD1	TRBJ2-2	many	TGCGCCAGCAGCGGGGACAGGGTTACCGGGGAGCTGTTTTTT	CASSGDRVTGELFF
TRBV12-3/TRBV12-4	.	TRBJ1-5	.	TGTGCCAGCAGCCCCGGCGGGCCCCAGCATTTT	CASSPGGPQHF
TRBV5-4	.	TRBJ2-2	.	TGTGCCAGCAGCCCTGGGATAGGGAACACCGGGGAGCTGTTTTTT	CASSPGIGNTGELFF
TRBV7-9	.	TRBJ1-5	many	TGTGCCAGCAGCCCAGAGATCCAGGGCGCTCAGCCCCAGCATTTT	CASSPEIQGAQPQHF
TRBV15	.	TRBJ2-4	many	TGTGCCACCAGCGCCGCAGCCAAAAACATTCAGTACTTC	CATSAAAKNIQYF
TRBV14	TRBD1	TRBJ2-1	many	TGTGCCAGCAGCCGTTGGGGGACAGTTTGGAATGAGCAGTTCTTC	CASSRWGTVWNEQFF
TRBV11-2	TRBD1	TRBJ2-5	many	TGTGCCAGCAGCTTGGTAGACAGGGTTTGGGAGACCCAGTACTTC	CASSLVDRVWETQYF
TRBV3-1	TRBD1	TRBJ2-2	few	TGTGCCAGCAGCCCCCCGGGACAGGGGGCCGGGGAGCTGTTTTTT	CASSPPGQGAGELFF
TRBV5-1	.	TRBJ2-3	many	TGCGCCAGCAGCGCCTCGACAGCAACAGATACGCAGTATTTT	CASSASTATDTQYF
TRBV4-1	TRBD1	TRBJ2-7	many	TGCGCCAGCAGCCAAGATGGGACAGCCTACGAGCAGTACTTC	CASSQDGTAYEQYF
TRBV5-1	.	TRBJ1-1	many	TGCGCCAGCAGCATGGACAGCCACACTGAAGCTTTCTTT	CASSMDSHTEAFF
TRBV20-1	TRBD1	TRBJ2-1	many	TGCAGTGCCACAGACAGGGGGCAGGGCAATGAGCAGTTCTTC	CSATDRGQGNEQFF
TRBV29-1	.	TRBJ1-1	many	TGCAGCGCCCAGGGGAGCACTGAAGCTTTCTTT	CSAQGSTEAFF
TRBV6-1	.	TRBJ1-1	many	TGTGCCAGCAGGGCAGCAGACGTGAACACTGAAGCTTTCTTT	CASRAADVNTEAFF
TRBV6-1	.	TRBJ2-7	many	TGTGCCAGCAGTGAATATAACGAGCAGTACTTC	CASSEYNEQYF
TRBV23-1	.	TRBJ1-5	many	TGCGCCAGCAGTCAATCCGAGGGGGGGGAGCCCCAGCATTTT	CASSQSEGGEPQHF
TRBV27	.	TRBJ2-7	many	TGTGCCAGCAGTCCCTCGGGCCTCTACGAGCAGTACTTC	CASSPSGLYEQYF
TRBV7-3	.	TRBJ2-1	few	TGTGCCAGCAGCCCCGGGACGTCCAATGAGCAGTTCTTC	CASSPGTSNEQFF
TRBV11-2	.	TRBJ1-2	few	TGTGCCAGCAGCTTAGAAGGGACAAAAAGAGTCGGGTCGCTCTATGGCTACACCTTC	CASSLEGTKRVGSLYGYTF
TRBV10-1	TRBD2	TRBJ2-7	few	TGCGCCAGCAGTGGACTAGCGGGGGGGCCGAAGCAGTACTTC	CASSGLAGGPKQYF
TRBV7-6	TRBD2	TRBJ2-1	few	TGTGCCAGCAGCTTAGAGAGCGCGGGGGGCCAAGGCAATGAGCAGTTCTTC	CASSLESAGGQGNEQFF
TRBV12-3/TRBV12-4	TRBD1	TRBJ2-2	many	TGTGCCAGCAGTTTATCCGCAGGGGGAGTGAGCGGGGAGCTGTTTTTT	CASSLSAGGVSGELFF
TRBV20-1	.	TRBJ1-1	many	TGCAGTGCTGGAAAATCGAACACTGAAGCTTTCTTT	CSAGKSNTEAFF
TRBV10-3	TRBD1	TRBJ1-1	many	TGTGCCATCAGTGAAATTCTGAGGACAGGTAACACTGAAGCTTTCTTT	CAISEILRTGNTEAFF
TRBV7-2	TRBD1	TRBJ2-5	few	TGTGCCAGCAGCTTAAGTCGGACAGGGGTGGGGGAGACCCAGTACTTC	CASSLSRTGVGETQYF
TRBV12-3/TRBV12-4	.	TRBJ1-2	many	TGTGCCAGCAGCCCCGTCTGGGGGGGAGCAGGAGGCTACACCTTC	CASSPVWGGAGGYTF
TRBV6-2/TRBV6-3	.	TRBJ2-3	many	TGTGCCAGCACGGCGGGGAATACTGATACGCAGTATTTT	CASTAGNTDTQYF
TRBV28	.	TRBJ1-1	many	TGTGCCAGCCAGGGGAGGTTGAACACTGAAGCTTTCTTT	CASQGRLNTEAFF
TRBV27	TRBD1	TRBJ2-2	many	TGTGCCAGCAGTGCTACGGGACAGCATGGAACCGGGGAGCTGTTTTTT	CASSATGQHGTGELFF
TRBV7-2	TRBD2	TRBJ2-3	.	TGTGCCAGCAGCTCCGCTAGCGGGGGGGCCGGCACAGATACGCAGTATTTT	CASSSASGGAGTDTQYF
TRBV5-1	.	TRBJ1-1	many	TGCGCCAGCAGCTCACGGCGGGCACAGAACACTGAAGCTTTCTTT	CASSSRRAQNTEAFF
TRBV20-1	TRBD2	TRBJ2-7	many	TGCAGTGCTAGTGGCGGAGGGCTAGCGGGGATTAATTACGAGCAGTACTTC	CSASGGGLAGINYEQYF
TRBV7-2	TRBD1	TRBJ1-6	few	TGTGCCAGCAGCTGGACAGGCTATAATTCACCCCTCCACTTT	CASSWTGYNSPLHF
TRBV5-6	TRBD2	TRBJ2-7	many	TGTGCCAGCAGCTGGGATATGACTAGCGGGGGCCCCTCGGACGAGCAGTACTTC	CASSWDMTSGGPSDEQYF
TRBV15	.	TRBJ2-2	many	TGTGCCACCAGCGGGGGGTCAGAGCCTTTTACCGGGGAGCTGTTTTTT	CATSGGSEPFTGELFF
TRBV19	TRBD2	TRBJ2-5	.	TGTGCCAGTAGTCCCCGGACTAGCGGAGGGGCAGAGACCCAGTACTTC	CASSPRTSGGAETQYF